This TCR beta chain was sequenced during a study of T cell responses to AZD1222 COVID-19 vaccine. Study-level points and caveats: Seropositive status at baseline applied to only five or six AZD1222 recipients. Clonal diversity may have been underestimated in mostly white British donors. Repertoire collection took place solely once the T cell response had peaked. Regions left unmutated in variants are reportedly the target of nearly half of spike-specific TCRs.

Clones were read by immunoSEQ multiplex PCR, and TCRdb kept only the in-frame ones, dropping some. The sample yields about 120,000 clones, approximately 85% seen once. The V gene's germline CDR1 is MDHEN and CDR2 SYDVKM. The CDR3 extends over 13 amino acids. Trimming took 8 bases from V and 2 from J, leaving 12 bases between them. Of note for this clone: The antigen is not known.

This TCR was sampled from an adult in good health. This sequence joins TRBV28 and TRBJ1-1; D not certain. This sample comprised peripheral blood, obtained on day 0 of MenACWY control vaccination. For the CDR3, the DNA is TGTGCCAGCCACCTAGGGTTCAACACTGAAGCTTTCTTT. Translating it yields CASHLGFNTEAFF.